This T cell receptor beta chain was identified during a study of T-cell reconstitution after alpha-beta-depleted transplantation in children. Germline V gives CDR1 SEHNR, CDR2 FQNEAQ (reference sequence). This CDR3 region has 15 residues. V gave up 5 bases and J gave up 0 bases, with 12 bases separating them. Unique molecular identifiers were used in preparing the TCRbeta library. TCRdb re-derived calls from the PCR reads in MiXCR, one entry per CDR3 protein. The table includes fewer than 95,000 distinct CDR3 sequences, 12% detected once. This clonotype was picked up many times. The TCR was taken from a human donor who donated a stem cell graft to a child with inherited bone marrow failure. V is TRBV7-9 and J is TRBJ2-3, with D hard to call. This material consisted of PBMCs from the stem cell graft donor, taken from the stem cell graft. The CDR3 protein is CASSANQFSTDTQYF. DNA of the CDR3: TGTGCCAGCAGCGCGAACCAATTTAGCACAGATACGCAGTATTTT.